This T cell receptor beta chain came from a study of T cell therapy after organ transplantation. Points on this clone: Its target is unknown.

Time point in this sample: 4-8 weeks after completion of therapy. The table came from immunoSEQ multiplex PCR; TCRdb's copy has only in-frame clones and leaves some out. The top ten clones hold 9.2% of a sample with 15,000 to 20,000 clones, 81% of them seen once. Study outcomes and limitations: Both transferred clonotypes and endogenous ones absent from products apparently reconstituted. Antirejection and antiviral medication effects could not be assessed.

There are 14 residues in the CDR3. Germline CDR1 and CDR2: SGHAT and FQDESV (reference sequence). The V end lost 1 base, the J end lost 5 bases, and 11 bases lay between the germline ends. The sample consisted of CD8+ T cells from blood, taken after autologous CMV-specific T cell therapy. The receptor was isolated from a human patient who had received a solid organ transplant and had CMV disease. Some T cells may arise from the graft donor. The V and J genes are TRBV11-1 and TRBJ1-1; D is ambiguous. Written as DNA, the CDR3 is TGTGCCAGCAGCTTAGGACGTCTTTGGACTGAAGCTTTCTTT. Translated: CASSLGRLWTEAFF.